This TCR beta chain was recorded in a study of blood T cell repertoires in COVID-19. Whole-study context: Acute and convalescent COVID-19 samples came from the United States, Italy and Spain. From T cells, B-cell-depleted T cells, or PBMCs came the material, which was cDNA or gDNA.

As originally analysed: Amplification from reference gene primers served as the basis for estimated nucleated cell counts. Measured with immunoSEQ multiplex PCR; TCRdb has only the in-frame clones, and not every one. Clone size and V and J calls were adopted from that table, with D and trimming inferred from the DNA. The data show under 200,000 clones, 86% seen once. Germline V gene sequence: CDR1 SNHLY, CDR2 FYNNEI. V lost 2 bases, J lost 7 bases, and 12 bases stayed unmatched. This CDR3 region has 18 residues. The sample comprised peripheral blood. This sequence originates from a man aged 18 to 29 with acute or convalescent COVID-19. The chain employs TRBV2 and TRBJ2-1; 12 nucleotides match TRBD2. The CDR3 here is CASSESGLAGFFRNEQFF. DNA of the CDR3: TGTGCCAGCAGTGAATCAGGACTAGCGGGGTTTTTTAGAAATGAGCAGTTCTTC.